The source of this TCR beta chain is a study of early T cells in non-severe SARS-CoV-2 infection. Study at large: Sequencing targeted bulk RNA from unsorted whole blood, leaving chains unpaired.

Via MiXCR, TCRdb re-called the 5' RACE reads, giving one row per CDR3 protein. The sample lists some 80,000 distinct CDR3 sequences, under 11% seen once, with around 8% in the top ten. The trim removed 5 bases at V and 4 bases at J, leaving 4 bases unmatched. The CDR3 has 13 residues. From germline, CDR1 is SGHNT and CDR2 YYREEE (reference sequence). This clonotype showed up just a few times. The sequence was obtained from an adult who was a healthcare worker with PCR-confirmed SARS-CoV-2 infection or an uninfected control (not recorded which). Sequencing used whole blood, obtained at baseline. The chain combines TRBV5-4 with TRBJ2-3, with 7 bases matching TRBD1. The CDR3 protein is CASRYRGSDTQYF. The CDR3 bases are TGTGCCAGCAGATACAGGGGCTCAGATACGCAGTATTTT.